The TCR beta chain under discussion was sequenced for a study of cytomegalovirus exposure and HLA in healthy donors. On this clone: Its matching antigen is unknown.

The PCR employed 60 Vbeta primers together with 13 Jbeta primers. Repertoires were generated with immunoSEQ multiplex PCR, while TCRdb's copy carries only in-frame clones and drops some. The data hold some 70,000 clones, with approximately 88% observed a single time. This CDR3 has 16 amino acids. Trimming cost V 5 bases and J 7 bases; bases outside gene matches: 12. CDR1 and CDR2 (germline): SGHTA, FQGNSA. Study-level results: Follow-up analysis later connected one missense variant in DCLRE1C with trimming of TCR beta V- and J-genes.

This chain connects TRBV7-2 to TRBJ1-2, with 11 bases identical to TRBD1. The TCR sequence derives from a woman in her 50s in good health and CMV-seronegative. Specimen: PBMCs. This CDR3 reads CASSPGDRGLKIGYTF. CDR3 bases: TGTGCCAGCAGCCCCGGGGACAGGGGGTTAAAGATTGGCTACACCTTC.